The rows below give T cell receptor beta chains drawn from one sample of a study of CD8 T cells in ankylosing spondylitis. MiXCR was run by TCRdb on the 5' RACE reads, yielding one entry per CDR3 protein. This sample carries about 360,000 distinct CDR3 sequences, roughly 14% of them seen once, and the ten largest clones take about 1.1%. Specimen: blood, either unsorted or a sorted T cell fraction (not recorded which). All receptors come from a male donor with ankylosing spondylitis or in good health (not recorded which). Both conserved end residues are part of each CDR3. The order of the fields is D gene, clone size, V gene, J gene, CDR3 length, CDR3 DNA, CDR3 protein. The D gene is left open where the match is weak. The size of a clone is reported for some rows only, either as once, few or many, or as a class for expanded clones.

>NA|NA|TRBV5-6|TRBJ2-7|13
TGTGCCAGCAGCTGGGACTCCTTTGGAGAGCAGTACTTC
CASSWDSFGEQYF
>NA|NA|TRBV20-1|TRBJ1-1|14
TGCAGTGCCTCTAGGGCTGTGGGGAACACTGAAGCTTTCTTT
CSASRAVGNTEAFF
>NA|few|TRBV4-1|TRBJ1-3|15
TGCGCCAGCAGCCAAGATTCGACTACTGGAAACACCATATATTTT
CASSQDSTTGNTIYF
>TRBD2|NA|TRBV7-9|TRBJ2-1|17
TGTGCCAGCAGCCCTCACGGGGGGGCGGGAGTGGGCGATGAGCAGTTCTTC
CASSPHGGAGVGDEQFF
>TRBD1|few|TRBV2|TRBJ2-7|15
TGTGCCAGCAGTGTCCCGGGGACAGGGGTCAACGGGCAGTACTTC
CASSVPGTGVNGQYF
>TRBD2|NA|TRBV5-1|TRBJ2-1|16
TGCGCCAGCAGCCGACCATCGGGACTAGCTGGCAATGAGCAGTTCTTC
CASSRPSGLAGNEQFF
>NA|few|TRBV6-1|TRBJ2-1|13
TGTGCCAGCAGGAGGAGCTCCTACAATGAGCAGTTCTTC
CASRRSSYNEQFF
>TRBD1|NA|TRBV18|TRBJ2-7|14
TGTGCCAGCTCCCCGGACAGGGGGTGGCACGAGCAGTACTTC
CASSPDRGWHEQYF
>TRBD2|few|TRBV5-1|TRBJ2-3|14
TGCGCCAGCAGCCCAGTGGCGGGAGCAGATACGCAGTATTTT
CASSPVAGADTQYF
>NA|NA|TRBV27|TRBJ1-6|15
TGTGCCAGCAGATTGGGGGGACGGGGTAATTCACCCCTCCACTTT
CASRLGGRGNSPLHF
>NA|few|TRBV12-3/TRBV12-4|TRBJ1-2|15
TGTGCCAGCAGTTTATTCCGTGCGTCCAACTATGGCTACACCTTC
CASSLFRASNYGYTF
>NA|NA|TRBV7-9|TRBJ1-1|14
TGTGCCAGCAGCTTGCGCGAGCAGAACACTGAAGCTTTCTTT
CASSLREQNTEAFF
>TRBD2|NA|TRBV20-1|TRBJ2-7|15
TGCAGTGCTAGGTCTTCGCGCGGGGGCTCCTACGAGCAGTACTTC
CSARSSRGGSYEQYF
>NA|once|TRBV6-1|TRBJ2-6|18
TGTGCCAGCAGCCAGGGGCACGTTTTTGGCTCTGGGGCCAACGTCCTGACTTTC
CASSQGHVFGSGANVLTF
>NA|few|TRBV3-1|TRBJ1-3|15
TGTGCCAGCAGCCCCCTATTGGTCTCTGGAAACACCATATATTTT
CASSPLLVSGNTIYF
>NA|few|TRBV7-9|TRBJ2-7|14
TGTGCCAGCAGCCGAGCCGGGACTCCCGACGAGCAGTACTTC
CASSRAGTPDEQYF
>NA|NA|TRBV10-3|TRBJ1-1|13
TGTGCCACCCTGGGGGGAACGAACACTGAAGCTTTCTTT
CATLGGTNTEAFF
>NA|many|TRBV29-1|TRBJ2-3|11
TGCAGCGTCGGGGACCGAGATACGCAGTATTTT
CSVGDRDTQYF
>NA|NA|TRBV6-1|TRBJ2-7|13
TGTGCCAGCAGCCTAGGTAAAGCCTACGAGCAGTACTTC
CASSLGKAYEQYF
>NA|NA|TRBV24-1|TRBJ2-2|16
TGTGCCACCAGTGCTGACAGGATCTCGAACACCGGGGAGCTGTTTTTT
CATSADRISNTGELFF
>NA|NA|TRBV5-1|TRBJ1-4|14
TGCGCCAGCAGCTTAAGTGGGAAGGAAGAAAAACTGTTTTTT
CASSLSGKEEKLFF
>TRBD1|NA|TRBV27|TRBJ1-2|13
TGTGCCAGCAGCTCTGGGACAGGGCATGGCTACACCTTC
CASSSGTGHGYTF
>NA|few|TRBV11-3|TRBJ1-2|13
TGTGCCAGCAGTTCGACAATTAACTATGGCTACACCTTC
CASSSTINYGYTF
>NA|few|TRBV20-1|TRBJ1-6|14
TGCAGTGCTAGACAGGGACAATGGGATTCACCCCTCCACTTT
CSARQGQWDSPLHF
>NA|NA|TRBV7-7|TRBJ2-3|13
TGTGCCAGCAGCTTGCAGGGCCCAGATACGCAGTATTTT
CASSLQGPDTQYF
>TRBD1|NA|TRBV27|TRBJ1-2|15
TGTGCCAGCAGTCCTCAAACAGGGGGCGCCTCTGGCTACACCTTC
CASSPQTGGASGYTF
>NA|many|TRBV5-1|TRBJ1-1|14
TGCGCCAGCAGCGAAGTGGGACCGAACACTGAAGCTTTCTTT
CASSEVGPNTEAFF
>NA|few|TRBV5-6|TRBJ1-1|13
TGTGCCAGCAGCTTGGGAGGACCTTTTGAAGCTTTCTTT
CASSLGGPFEAFF
>NA|few|TRBV6-1|TRBJ1-1|14
TGTGCCAGCAGCGAGCGGGGGTTGAACACTGAAGCTTTCTTT
CASSERGLNTEAFF
>NA|NA|TRBV12-3/TRBV12-4|TRBJ2-7|16
TGTGCCAGCAGTGACTCCGGGACTGGCGGCTCCTACGAGCAGTACTTC
CASSDSGTGGSYEQYF
>NA|NA|TRBV4-1|TRBJ2-7|14
TGCGCCAGCAGCCGAACAGCTACAGGATACGAGCAGTACTTC
CASSRTATGYEQYF
>NA|NA|TRBV3-1|TRBJ2-2|14
TGTGCCAGCAGCCACGGCGGGCTAACCGGGGAGCTGTTTTTT
CASSHGGLTGELFF
>NA|many|TRBV20-1|TRBJ1-1|11
TGCAGTGCTAGTAACGGGACTGAAGCTTTCTTT
CSASNGTEAFF
>NA|few|TRBV6-1|TRBJ2-3|13
TGTGCCAGCAGGCGACAGGTTACAGATACGCAGTATTTT
CASRRQVTDTQYF
>NA|many|TRBV10-3|TRBJ2-3|15
TGTGCCATCAGGTCGGGACTTTTTAGCACAGATACGCAGTATTTT
CAIRSGLFSTDTQYF
>NA|few|TRBV20-1|TRBJ2-1|14
TGCAGTGCTAGGATTTGGCAGGGGTACAATGAGCAGTTCTTC
CSARIWQGYNEQFF
>NA|many|TRBV24-1|TRBJ1-5|14
TGTGCCACCAGTGATTTATCTAGCAATCAGCCCCAGCATTTT
CATSDLSSNQPQHF
>NA|few|TRBV28|TRBJ1-2|16
TGTGCCAGCAGTTTGGAGACAGGCGGCCCTTTCTATGGCTACACCTTC
CASSLETGGPFYGYTF
>NA|few|TRBV28|TRBJ1-4|17
TGTGCCAGCAGTTTAGGTGACAGTAGCGCAACTAATGAAAAACTGTTTTTT
CASSLGDSSATNEKLFF
>NA|few|TRBV5-1|TRBJ2-7|14
TGCGCCAGCAGCACCGGCCAACTAGCCCACGAGCAGTACTTC
CASSTGQLAHEQYF
>TRBD2|NA|TRBV12-3/TRBV12-4|TRBJ2-3|18
TGTGCCAGCAGCAGACCGGGACTAGCGGGGGGTAGCACAGATACGCAGTATTTT
CASSRPGLAGGSTDTQYF